The entry that follows covers one T cell receptor beta chain sequence. Antigen unknown. Germline values: CDR1 GTSNPN, CDR2 SVGIG (reference sequence). The CDR3 length is 17 residues. V shed 2 bases, J shed 2 bases, and the junction held 10 bases outside the gene matches. This sample is part of a study of CD8+ T cells in alopecia areata. Study-level background: Patients remained on tofacitinib for 6 to 18 months and then went 6 months without it. General observations from the study: Resident alphabeta T-cell populations of normal skin are likewise subject to sequencing in scalp samples.

Following extraction, RNA underwent reverse transcription to cDNA, which served as the sequencing template. Sequencing was performed with immunoSEQ multiplex PCR; in TCRdb, only in-frame clones are kept and a portion is missing. The sample lists some 150,000 clones, around 58% seen once, with around 6.6% in the top ten. Peripheral blood and lesional scalp punch biopsies came from alopecia areata patients. Investigators sorted PBMCs to obtain both CD4+ and CD8+ T cells. This specimen consisted of CD4+ T cells sorted from blood, obtained at week 0. This receptor was obtained from a human donor with alopecia areata. This sequence joins TRBV30 and TRBJ2-3, with 10 bases aligning to TRBD2. In DNA form, the CDR3 reads TGTGCCTGGAGTCCGACACGGACTAGCGGATACACAGATACGCAGTATTTT. Translated: CAWSPTRTSGYTDTQYF.